These 3 T cell receptor beta chains came from one sample sequenced in a study of tumor T cells in aggressive B-cell lymphoma. Using immunoSEQ multiplex PCR, the repertoire was profiled, and TCRdb retains in-frame clones only, with some absent. The sample contains some 10,000 clones, approximately 89% of which appear only once. The sample comprised tumor tissue. These receptors all come from an adult with diffuse large B cell lymphoma.

The V call is TRBV5-4, the J call TRBJ2-7, with 7 bases aligning to TRBD2. This CDR3 contains 15 residues. V shed 5 bases and J 2 bases; nucleotides not matched to a gene: 10. The germline V gene encodes CDR1 SGHNT and CDR2 YYREEE (reference sequence). This CDR3 reads CASSFEWGGTYEQYF. CDR3 nucleotides: TGTGCCAGCAGTTTTGAGTGGGGGGGGACCTACGAGCAGTACTTC.

This clone was seen only once. The gene calls are TRBV9 and TRBJ2-7; 11 bases are shared with TRBD2. After removal of 0 bases from V and 7 bases from J, the junction contained 3 bases not matched to a gene. The CDR3 has 14 residues. Germline CDR1 reads SGDLS; CDR2 reads YYNGEE. CDR3 coding DNA: TGTGCCAGCAGCGTAGAGCGACTAGCGGGAGAGCAGTACTTC. It translates to CASSVERLAGEQYF.

The J gene is TRBJ2-3, the V gene TRBV6-5; 8 positions match TRBD2. Germline V gene sequence: CDR1 MNHEY, CDR2 SVGAGI. The CDR3 totals 15 residues. The V and J ends lost 5 bases and 1 base, in that order; junction bases with no gene match: 5. CDR3 bases: TGTGCCAGCAGTACAAGCGGGGGACGCACAGATACGCAGTATTTT. This translates into CASSTSGGRTDTQYF.